This entry lists 29 T cell receptor beta chains sequenced from one sample in a study of blood T cell repertoires in COVID-19 (dated by TCRdb to 2018 to 2020). The library was prepared using the immunoSEQ multiplex PCR assay. Drawn from immuneACCESS, this table holds only the in-frame rearrangements with V and J called that TCRdb kept. Clones are partly lost; checked studies trace under half to an unresolved V gene and leave the rest unexplained. The sample table lists approximately 270,000 clones, around 82% of them with a count of one. About 0.9% of the sample is taken by the ten largest. Sequences were obtained from peripheral blood. The receptors shown here come from a human donor with COVID-19, enrolled during active disease. The donor label of this sample is uncertain.

The chain links TRBV5-6 to TRBJ1-2; D is ambiguous. The CDR3 length is 15 residues. CDR1 is SGHDT, CDR2 YYEEEE, per germline. V lost 3 bases, J lost 4 bases, and 16 bases lay in between. For the CDR3, the DNA is TGTGCCAGCAGCTCTGTCCGGGTTGGCCTCTATGGCTACACCTTC. It encodes CASSSVRVGLYGYTF.

The CDR3 sequence is CAWSPPFAGGAGYGYTF. The CDR3 DNA reads TGTGCCTGGAGTCCCCCCTTCGCAGGGGGCGCGGGCTATGGCTACACCTTC. The rearrangement uses TRBV30 and TRBJ1-2; TRBD1 matches 8 bases. The germline V gene encodes CDR1 GTSNPN and CDR2 SVGIG (reference sequence). Losses at the gene ends were 2 bases for V and 4 bases for J; bases not matched to a gene: 15. This CDR3 spans 17 amino acids.

The gene calls are TRBV5-1 and TRBJ2-7, with 14 bases aligning to TRBD2. This CDR3 is built from 17 residues. CDR1 SGHRS and CDR2 YFSETQ come from the germline V gene. V lost 3 bases and J lost 1; bases outside the gene matches: 6. The CDR3 DNA reads as TGCGCCAGCAGCTCCGGACTAGCGGGAGGACAATCCTACGAGCAGTACTTC. Encoded protein: CASSSGLAGGQSYEQYF.

A word on this clone: Different DNA sequences within this sample yield the same CDR3. V is TRBV5-1 and J is TRBJ1-3; D is uncertain. The germline V and J ends were trimmed by 0 bases and 3 bases, with 7 bases remaining between them. Per germline, CDR1 SGHRS and CDR2 YFSETQ. There are 14 residues in the CDR3. The CDR3 loop reads CASSLAGSGNTIYF. The CDR3, as DNA: TGCGCCAGCAGCTTGGCGGGGAGTGGAAACACCATATATTTT.

The V call is TRBV5-1, the J call TRBJ1-5; 8 bases are shared with TRBD1. V lost 4 bases to trimming and J lost 3 bases; unmatched junction nucleotides: 6. Germline values: CDR1 SGHRS, CDR2 YFSETQ. The CDR3 covers 15 residues. CDR3 in amino acids: CASSETGGDNQPQHF. The DNA of the CDR3 is TGCGCCAGCAGCGAAACAGGGGGGGACAATCAGCCCCAGCATTTT.

V usage is TRBV5-6 and J usage is TRBJ2-7; 14 positions agree with TRBD2. V was clipped by 3 bases and J by 6 bases; unmatched bases: 8. The CDR3 is made up of 16 amino acids. Germline CDR1 is SGHDT and CDR2 is YYEEEE. The CDR3 DNA reads TGTGCCAGCAGCTCCTGGGGGACTAGCGGGAGAGGCGAGCAGTACTTC. This translates into CASSSWGTSGRGEQYF.

The chain uses TRBV5-4 and TRBJ1-1; D may be TRBD1 (6 bases). This CDR3 comprises 17 residues. Germline V gene sequence: CDR1 SGHNT, CDR2 YYREEE (reference sequence). V lost 1 base to trimming and J lost 4 bases, with 20 bases between them. In DNA form, the CDR3 reads TGTGCCAGCAGCTTGAAGGCTGGGGGCGCGGTTGGCACTGAAGCTTTCTTT. It specifies CASSLKAGGAVGTEAFF.

The rearrangement links TRBV4-3 to TRBJ2-3; D possibly corresponds to TRBD2 (5 bases). The germline V gene encodes CDR1 LGHNA and CDR2 YSLEER. The V end lost 0 bases, the J end lost 8 bases, and 15 bases lay between the germline ends. This CDR3 contains 15 residues. The chain's CDR3 is CASSQDRGGLSTQYF. The DNA for the CDR3 is TGCGCCAGCAGCCAAGATCGTGGCGGGTTATCTACGCAGTATTTT.

Regarding this clone: The sample contains more than one DNA sequence encoding this CDR3. The gene calls are TRBV2 and TRBJ2-2; D perhaps matches TRBD1 (5 bases). The CDR3 loop spans 12 amino acids. The germline V gene encodes CDR1 SNHLY and CDR2 FYNNEI. The ends were cut back, 9 bases at V and 7 bases at J, with 12 bases in the middle. The CDR3 sequence: CASSLGVGELFF. CDR3 DNA: TGTGCCAGTAGCCTAGGGGTCGGGGAGCTGTTTTTT. The variable domain in full, with the rest retrieved from reference TRBV2 and TRBJ2-2, is EPEVTQTPSHQVTQMGQEVILRCVPISNHLYFYWYRQILGQKVEFLVSFYNNEISEKSEIFDDQFSVERPDGSNFTLKIRSTKLEDSAMYFCASSLGVGELFFGEGSRLTVL.

The chain carries TRBV6-2 or TRBV6-3 and TRBJ1-5, with D unresolved. V was cut by 2 bases and J by 5 bases, with 4 bases left in between. The germline V gene encodes CDR1 MNHEY and CDR2 SVGEGT. The CDR3 has 12 amino acids. The CDR3 loop is CASSYPDQPQHF. In DNA form, the CDR3 reads TGTGCCAGCAGTTACCCCGATCAGCCCCAGCATTTT.

This clone occurred once. The chain recombines TRBV5-1 with TRBJ1-2, with D possibly TRBD1 on 5 matching bases. Germline V lookup: CDR1 SGHRS, CDR2 YFSETQ. The CDR3 extends over 14 amino acids. V lost 1 base to trimming and J lost 6 bases, with 13 bases between them. CDR3 bases: TGCGCCAGCAGCTTGATCGGGGGACCGAATGGCTACACCTTC. Translated: CASSLIGGPNGYTF. The variable domain in full, with the rest retrieved from reference TRBV5-1 and TRBJ1-2, is KAGVTQTPRYLIKTRGQQVTLSCSPISGHRSVSWYQQTPGQGLQFLFEYFSETQRNKGNFPGRFSGRQFSNSRSEMNVSTLELGDSALYLCASSLIGGPNGYTFGSGTRLTVV.

This rearrangement joins TRBV18 to TRBJ1-4; TRBD1 agrees at 7 bases. V lost 4 bases to trimming and J lost 4 bases; unmatched junction nucleotides: 6. This CDR3 has 15 amino acids. Germline assignment: CDR1 KGHSH and CDR2 LQKENI. The DNA of the CDR3 is TGTGCCAGCTCACTTTCAAGGGACAGTAATGAAAAACTGTTTTTT. It specifies CASSLSRDSNEKLFF.

The genes are TRBV25-1 and TRBJ1-1, with TRBD1 matching 8 bases. From germline, CDR1 is MGHDK and CDR2 SYGVNS. CDR3 size: 13 residues. Unmatched junction bases numbered 0, after V lost 6 bases and J lost 0 bases. The CDR3, as DNA: TGTGCCAGCAGGGACAGGGTGAACACTGAAGCTTTCTTT. This sequence encodes CASRDRVNTEAFF.

V gene TRBV21-1 combines with J gene TRBJ1-5; TRBD1, as called in the table, went unchecked against the DNA. TRBV21-1 is termed a pseudogene. This CDR3 has 16 residues. The CDR3 DNA reads as TGTGCCAGCAGCAAACTCACAGGTTATAGGTTACTGCCCCAGCATTTT. Protein product: CASSKLTGYRLLPQHF.

In this sample, this clone turned up once. This sequence joins TRBV27 and TRBJ2-6; 9 nucleotides match TRBD1. The CDR3 runs 19 residues. Unmatched junction bases numbered 9, after V lost 2 bases and J lost 1 base. CDR1 is MNHEY and CDR2 is SMNVEV in the germline V gene (reference sequence). The CDR3 region is CASSLGGTGSLSGANVLTF. Here the CDR3 DNA reads TGTGCCAGCAGTTTAGGGGGGACAGGGTCCCTTTCTGGGGCCAACGTCCTGACTTTC.

The chain links TRBV27 to TRBJ1-2; no clear D gene. Germline V gene lookup returns CDR1 MNHEY and CDR2 SMNVEV (reference sequence). Trimming pared 4 bases from V and 3 bases from J, leaving 15 bases between. This CDR3 contains 15 residues. The CDR3 sequence is CASSSRLQPHYGYTF. For the CDR3, the DNA is TGTGCCAGCAGTTCCAGACTACAGCCCCACTATGGCTACACCTTC.

CDR3 nucleotide sequence: TGTGCCTGGACCCAGGGTTCTCACTATGGCTACACCTTC. Protein product: CAWTQGSHYGYTF. The chain carries TRBV30 and TRBJ1-2; D possibly corresponds to TRBD1 (5 bases). Trimming removed 4 bases at V and 3 bases at J, with 12 bases between. CDR1 is GTSNPN, CDR2 SVGIG, per germline (reference sequence). This CDR3 contains 13 residues.

The rearrangement joins TRBV11-2 to TRBJ1-1; 9 nucleotides line up with TRBD1. V lost 4 bases and J lost 4; bases outside the gene matches: 10. Germline V gene sequence: CDR1 SGHAT, CDR2 FQNNGV. The CDR3 has 16 residues. CDR3 nucleotides: TGTGCCAGCAGCTCCCACCCACAGGGGGCGGTCACTGAAGCTTTCTTT. Its protein product is CASSSHPQGAVTEAFF.

V usage is TRBV28 and J usage is TRBJ1-4; D not certain. This CDR3 has 14 residues. Between the trimmed V and J ends, which lost 3 bases and 5 bases, there was a span of 10 bases. From germline, CDR1 is MDHEN and CDR2 SYDVKM. Written as DNA, the CDR3 is TGTGCCAGCAGTTTTTCCGGGGAGAATGAAAAACTGTTTTTT. Its translation is CASSFSGENEKLFF. Together with reference TRBV28 and TRBJ1-4, the CDR3 gives the full variable domain: DVKVTQSSRYLVKRTGEKVFLECVQDMDHENMFWYRQDPGLGLRLIYFSYDVKMKEKGDIPEGYSVSREKKERFSLILESASTNQTSMYLCASSFSGENEKLFFGSGTQLSVL.

The chain is built from TRBV27 and TRBJ2-7; TRBD1 matches 7 bases. Germline values: CDR1 MNHEY, CDR2 SMNVEV (reference sequence). The CDR3 totals 13 residues. V shed 6 bases, J shed 2 bases, and the junction held 4 bases outside the gene matches. In nucleotides, the CDR3 is TGTGCCAGCAGAGACAGGGTCACCTACGAGCAGTACTTC. Amino acids: CASRDRVTYEQYF.

The chain combines TRBV6-5 with TRBJ1-1, with TRBD1 matching over 7 bases. The CDR3 runs to 15 residues. Germline assignment: CDR1 MNHEY and CDR2 SVGAGI. After removal of 1 base from V and 5 bases from J, the junction contained 7 bases not matched to a gene. CDR3 in amino acids: CASSYYNTGVTEAFF. The DNA for the CDR3 is TGTGCCAGCAGTTACTATAATACAGGGGTAACTGAAGCTTTCTTT.

V gene TRBV19 combines with J gene TRBJ1-1; TRBD1 matches 8 bases. CDR3 length: 14 amino acids. Germline V gene lookup returns CDR1 LNHDA and CDR2 SQIVND (reference sequence). V dropped 3 bases and J dropped 1; count of bases not matched to a gene: 1. This CDR3 is CASSIQGANTEAFF. The CDR3 coding sequence is TGTGCCAGTAGTATTCAGGGGGCGAACACTGAAGCTTTCTTT.

The chain employs TRBV14 and TRBJ1-2; D not certain. From germline, CDR1 is SGHDN and CDR2 FVKESK. The CDR3 sequence is 15 residues long. V was clipped by 1 base and J by 2 bases, with 11 bases between them. The DNA for the CDR3 is TGTGCCAGCAGCCAAGTAGAGGCGTGGAACTATGGCTACACCTTC. This encodes CASSQVEAWNYGYTF.

Regarding this clone: This may stem from a read error, because a much larger clone lies one nucleotide away. The sample carries other DNA sequences with the same CDR3. This rearrangement joins TRBV19 to TRBJ1-5; D uncertain. The germline V gene has CDR1 LNHDA and CDR2 SQIVND (reference sequence). The CDR3 has 15 residues. The CDR3 loop is CASSIQRVGNQPQHF. In nucleotides, the CDR3 is TGTGCTAGTAGTATTCAGAGGGTCGGAAACCAGCCCCAGCATTTT.

The rearrangement links TRBV24-1 to TRBJ2-1; 8 bases fit TRBD2. Germline V gene sequence: CDR1 KGHDR, CDR2 SFDVKD. The CDR3 runs 17 residues. After removal of 4 bases from V and 5 bases from J, the junction contained 12 bases not matched to a gene. The CDR3 DNA follows: TGTGCCACCAGTGAGCCCCGTGCGGAACTAGCGGACAATGAGCAGTTCTTC. Protein product: CATSEPRAELADNEQFF.

The genes are TRBV5-4 and TRBJ1-1, with D uncertain. Germline V gene lookup returns CDR1 SGHNT and CDR2 YYREEE (reference sequence). The V end was cut by 1 base, the J end by 2 bases, with 9 bases between. The CDR3 has 14 amino acids. The CDR3 region is CASSLTPDNTEAFF. The CDR3 DNA reads TGTGCCAGCAGCTTGACACCCGATAACACTGAAGCTTTCTTT.

This clone was picked up a small number of times. The chain carries TRBV5-1 and TRBJ1-1; the match to TRBD1 covers 12 bases. V lost 2 bases to trimming and J lost 5 bases; unmatched junction nucleotides: 10. The CDR3 extends over 17 amino acids. Germline V lookup: CDR1 SGHRS, CDR2 YFSETQ. CDR3 residues: CASSLGRDRGRLTEAFF. CDR3 DNA: TGCGCCAGCAGCTTAGGACGGGACAGGGGGCGCCTTACTGAAGCTTTCTTT.

The chain employs TRBV28 and TRBJ1-5; D not resolved. CDR3 length: 14 amino acids. From germline, CDR1 is MDHEN and CDR2 SYDVKM. Trimming removed 6 bases from V and 6 bases from J, with 15 bases in between. This CDR3 is CASSLGLRTQPQHF. The CDR3 DNA reads as TGTGCCAGCAGCCTCGGGTTACGCACTCAGCCCCAGCATTTT.

This rearrangement joins TRBV5-1 to TRBJ2-5; 12 positions agree with TRBD2. The CDR3 contains 16 residues. The V gene's germline CDR1 is SGHRS and CDR2 YFSETQ. The V and J ends lost 4 bases and 0 bases, in that order; junction bases with no gene match: 4. CDR3: CASSSGTSGYQETQYF. CDR3 in DNA: TGCGCCAGCAGCAGCGGGACTAGCGGGTACCAAGAGACCCAGTACTTC.